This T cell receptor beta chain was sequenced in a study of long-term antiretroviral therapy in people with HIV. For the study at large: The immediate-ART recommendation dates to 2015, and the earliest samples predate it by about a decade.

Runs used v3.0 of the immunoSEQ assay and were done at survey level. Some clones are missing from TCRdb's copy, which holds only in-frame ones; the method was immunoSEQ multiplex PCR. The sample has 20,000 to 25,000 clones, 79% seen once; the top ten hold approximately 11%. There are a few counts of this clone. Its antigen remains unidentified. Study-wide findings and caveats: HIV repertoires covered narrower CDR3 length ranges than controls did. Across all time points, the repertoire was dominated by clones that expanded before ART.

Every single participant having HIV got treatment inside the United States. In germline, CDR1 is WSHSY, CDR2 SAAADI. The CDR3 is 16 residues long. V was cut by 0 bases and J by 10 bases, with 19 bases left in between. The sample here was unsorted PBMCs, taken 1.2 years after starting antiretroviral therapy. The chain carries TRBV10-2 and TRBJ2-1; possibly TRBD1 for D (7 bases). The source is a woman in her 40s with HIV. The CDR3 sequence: CASSESAGQSFREQFF. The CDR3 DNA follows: TGCGCCAGCAGTGAGTCCGCGGGACAGTCGTTCCGAGAGCAGTTCTTC.